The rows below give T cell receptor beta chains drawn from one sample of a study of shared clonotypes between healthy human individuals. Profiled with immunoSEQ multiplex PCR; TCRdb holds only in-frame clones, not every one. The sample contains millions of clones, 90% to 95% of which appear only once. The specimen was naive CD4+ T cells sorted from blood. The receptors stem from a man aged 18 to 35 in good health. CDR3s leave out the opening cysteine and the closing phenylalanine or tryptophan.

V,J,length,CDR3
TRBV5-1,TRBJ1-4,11,ASSLPSNEKLF
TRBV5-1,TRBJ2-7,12,ASSPGTGEHEQY
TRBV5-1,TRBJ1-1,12,ASSLAPTNTEAF
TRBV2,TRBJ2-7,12,ASSEMAGTGEQY
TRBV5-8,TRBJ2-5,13,ASSLDGHIQETQY
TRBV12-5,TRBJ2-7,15,ASGLVDSVGRTYEQY
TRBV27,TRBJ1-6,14,ASSLRQDLGNSPLH
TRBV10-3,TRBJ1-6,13,AIRGGTTDNSPLH
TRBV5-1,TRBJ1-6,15,ASSGTTGGGSNSPLH
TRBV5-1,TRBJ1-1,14,ASSTGQALLGTEAF
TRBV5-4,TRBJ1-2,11,ASRAGQNYGYT
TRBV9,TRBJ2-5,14,ASSPYGQEYQETQY
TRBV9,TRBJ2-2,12,ASSVVWNTGELF
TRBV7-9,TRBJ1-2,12,ASSAAGVNYGYT
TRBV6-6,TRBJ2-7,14,ASSYPTGQVTHEQY
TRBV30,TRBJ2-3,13,AWSVRGDATDTQY
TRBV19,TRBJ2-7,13,ASSMDTGVTYEQY
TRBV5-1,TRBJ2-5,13,ASSLNVAGAETQY
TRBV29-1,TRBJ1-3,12,SVDRTGSGNTIY
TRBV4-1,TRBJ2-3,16,ASSPPRPLAGSTDTQY
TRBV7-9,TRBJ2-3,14,ASSLGAGLNTDTQY
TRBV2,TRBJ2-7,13,ASRDWDRATYEQY
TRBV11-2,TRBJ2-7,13,ASSLGTGLTYEQY
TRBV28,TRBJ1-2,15,ASSSAAGRTLNYGYT
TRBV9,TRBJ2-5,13,ASSTLGSDGETQY
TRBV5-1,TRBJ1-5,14,ASSLGPGQNNQPQH
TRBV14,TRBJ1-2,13,ASSHRGSETYGYT
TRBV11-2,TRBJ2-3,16,ASSLFVARGGRGDTQY
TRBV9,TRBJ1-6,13,ASSVGPSSNSPLH
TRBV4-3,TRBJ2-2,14,ASSQATVINTGELF
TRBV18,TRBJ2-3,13,ASSPPTRVADTQY
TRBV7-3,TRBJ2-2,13,ASSPTIANTGELF
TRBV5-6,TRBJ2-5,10,ASSLDIETQY
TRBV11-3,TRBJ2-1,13,ASSPGLAGGYEQF
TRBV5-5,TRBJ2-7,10,ASSLATYEQY
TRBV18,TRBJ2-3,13,ASSPRTGGEDTQY